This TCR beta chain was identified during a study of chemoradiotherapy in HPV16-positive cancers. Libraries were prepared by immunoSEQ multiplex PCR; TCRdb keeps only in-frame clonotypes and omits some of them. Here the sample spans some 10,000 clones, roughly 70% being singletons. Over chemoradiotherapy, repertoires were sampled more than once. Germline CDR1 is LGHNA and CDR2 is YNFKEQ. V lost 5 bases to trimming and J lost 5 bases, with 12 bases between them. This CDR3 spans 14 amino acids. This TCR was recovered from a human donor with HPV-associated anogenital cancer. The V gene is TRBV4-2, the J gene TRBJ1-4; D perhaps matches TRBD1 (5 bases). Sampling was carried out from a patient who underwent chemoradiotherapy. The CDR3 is CASSGTQGNEKLFF. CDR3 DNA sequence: TGTGCCAGCAGCGGAACCCAGGGAAATGAAAAACTGTTTTTT.